The entry that follows covers one TCR beta chain sequence. Seattle enrolled patients during active infection and tracked them longitudinally. The data belong to a study of blood T cell repertoires in COVID-19. The wider study: Whether acute or convalescent, the COVID-19 samples came from the United States, Italy and Spain. PBMCs, B-cell-depleted T cells, or T cells provided the cDNA or gDNA that made up the material.

Per the original methods: Amplification from reference gene primers served as the basis for estimated nucleated cell counts. The repertoire was sequenced with immunoSEQ multiplex PCR; TCRdb's copy has only in-frame clones and lacks some. That table gives V, J and clone size, and the DNA gave D and trimming. Of around 270,000 clones detected, around 81% appear once; the ten largest clones hold about a sixth. The CDR3 runs to 13 residues. Between the trimmed V and J ends, which lost 9 bases and 0 bases, there was a span of 6 bases. CDR1 and CDR2 from the germline V gene are MNHEY and SVGAGI. Material for sequencing was peripheral blood. The chain employs TRBV6-5 and TRBJ2-6; no definite D call. The TCR comes from a person aged 65 to 85 with COVID-19, enrolled during active disease. The CDR3 DNA sequence: TGTGCCAGTCAATTCTCTGGGGCCAACGTCCTGACTTTC. It translates to CASQFSGANVLTF.